Sequencing of this T cell receptor beta chain was carried out in a study of blood T cell repertoires in COVID-19. Some clones are missing from TCRdb's copy, which holds only in-frame ones; the method was immunoSEQ multiplex PCR. The sample consists of over 400,000 clones, around 86% of them appearing once. The CDR3 totals 16 residues. V lost 0 bases and J 1 base, leaving 10 bases between the germline ends. Germline-derived CDR1 and CDR2 are MNHEY and SVGAGI. Sequenced: peripheral blood. This TCR was sampled from a woman in her 30s with active or convalescent COVID-19. The rearrangement joins TRBV6-5 to TRBJ1-3, with a weak D call TRBD1 (5 bases). The CDR3 protein is CASSYSNGGSGNTIYF. For the CDR3, the DNA is TGTGCCAGCAGTTACTCGAATGGGGGGTCTGGAAACACCATATATTTT.